The present T cell receptor beta chain was sequenced within a study of blood T cells in healthy people across ages. It was with a sample-barcoded 5' primer and a J-beta primer mix that a second PCR of roughly 6 to 12 cycles was run. Template switching added a 12-random-nucleotide identifier to every cDNA molecule. Via MiXCR, TCRdb re-called the 5' RACE reads, giving one row per CDR3 protein. The sample holds under 2 million distinct CDR3 sequences, 34% seen once. Trimming pared 3 bases from V and 4 bases from J, leaving 12 bases between. This CDR3 comprises 14 residues. Study-wide findings and caveats: A roughly linear fall in TCR beta diversity per million T cells was seen with increasing age. Unknown CMV status may confound age-related changes in expanded clones.

Points on this clonotype: Its antigen is still unknown.

The sequence was obtained from a woman aged 25-40 years in good health. Sequencing was carried out using blood. The chain joins TRBV12-3 or TRBV12-4 to TRBJ2-5, with D perhaps given as TRBD1 or TRBD2 (5 bases each). The CDR3 protein is CASSLGPGLETQYF. In DNA form, the CDR3 reads TGTGCCAGCAGTTTGGGACCCGGGTTAGAGACCCAGTACTTC.